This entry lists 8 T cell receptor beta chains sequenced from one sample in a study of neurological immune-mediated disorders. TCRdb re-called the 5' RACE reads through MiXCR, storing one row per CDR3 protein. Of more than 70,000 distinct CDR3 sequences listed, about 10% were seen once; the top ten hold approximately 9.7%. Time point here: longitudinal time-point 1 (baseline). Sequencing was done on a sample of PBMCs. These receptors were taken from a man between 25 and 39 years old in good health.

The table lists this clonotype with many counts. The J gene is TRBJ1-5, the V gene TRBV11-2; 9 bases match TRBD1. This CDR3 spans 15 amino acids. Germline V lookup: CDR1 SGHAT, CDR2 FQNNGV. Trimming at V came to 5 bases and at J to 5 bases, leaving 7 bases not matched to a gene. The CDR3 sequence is CASSHGQGSYQPQHF. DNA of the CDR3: TGTGCCAGCAGCCACGGACAGGGGTCGTATCAGCCCCAGCATTTT.

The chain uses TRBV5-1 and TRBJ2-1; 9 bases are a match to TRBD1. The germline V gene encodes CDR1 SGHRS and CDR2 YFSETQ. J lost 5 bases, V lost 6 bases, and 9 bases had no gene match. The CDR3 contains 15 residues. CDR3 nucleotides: TGCGCCAGCATTCCCGGGACAGGGAGGCACAATGAGCAGTTCTTC. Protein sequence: CASIPGTGRHNEQFF.

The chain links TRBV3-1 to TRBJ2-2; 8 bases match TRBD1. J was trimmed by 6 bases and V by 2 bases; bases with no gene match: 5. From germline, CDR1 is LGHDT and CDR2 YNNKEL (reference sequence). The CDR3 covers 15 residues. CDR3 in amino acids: CASSQFTGGSGELFF. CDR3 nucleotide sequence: TGTGCCAGCAGCCAATTTACAGGGGGTTCCGGGGAGCTGTTTTTT.

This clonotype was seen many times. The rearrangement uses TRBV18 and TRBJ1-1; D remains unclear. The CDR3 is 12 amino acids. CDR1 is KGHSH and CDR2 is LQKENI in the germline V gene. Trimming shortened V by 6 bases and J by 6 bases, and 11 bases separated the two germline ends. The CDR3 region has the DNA TGTGCCAGCTCCCCGGGAATTCCTGAAGCTTTCTTT. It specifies CASSPGIPEAFF.

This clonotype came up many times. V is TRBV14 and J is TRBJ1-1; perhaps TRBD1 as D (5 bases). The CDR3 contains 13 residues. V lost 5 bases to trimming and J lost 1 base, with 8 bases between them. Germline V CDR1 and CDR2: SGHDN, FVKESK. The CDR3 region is CASSFDRNTEAFF. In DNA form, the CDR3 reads TGTGCCAGCAGCTTTGACAGGAACACTGAAGCTTTCTTT.

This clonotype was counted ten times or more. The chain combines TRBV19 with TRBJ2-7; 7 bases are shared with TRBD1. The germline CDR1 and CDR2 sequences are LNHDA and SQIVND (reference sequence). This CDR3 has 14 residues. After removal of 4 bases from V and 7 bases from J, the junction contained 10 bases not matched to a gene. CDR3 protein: CASSNPTGTREQYF. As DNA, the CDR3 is TGTGCCAGTAGTAATCCGACAGGGACGAGGGAGCAGTACTTC.

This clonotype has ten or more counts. The CDR3 bases are TGTGCCAGCAGTTACACGGACGGACCCTACGAGCAGTACTTC. This codes for CASSYTDGPYEQYF. This sequence joins TRBV6-5 and TRBJ2-7; the D is unclear. CDR1 is MNHEY, CDR2 SVGAGI, per germline. The V gene lost 2 bases and the J gene lost 2 bases, with 10 bases spanning the gap. The CDR3 has 14 residues.

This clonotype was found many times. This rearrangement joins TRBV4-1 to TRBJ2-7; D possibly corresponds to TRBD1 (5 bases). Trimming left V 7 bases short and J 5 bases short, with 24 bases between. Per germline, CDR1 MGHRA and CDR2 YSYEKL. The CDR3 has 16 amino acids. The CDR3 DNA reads TGCGCCAGCACCAAAGATTTTAGGGGCGCAGACAACGAGCAGTACTTC. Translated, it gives CASTKDFRGADNEQYF.